These T cell receptor beta chains were read from a single sample in a study of cytomegalovirus exposure and HLA in healthy donors. Clones were sequenced by immunoSEQ multiplex PCR, and TCRdb holds only the in-frame ones, with some missing. In the table there are about 64,000 clones, over 75% of which are singletons. Input material: PBMCs. The receptor source for this set is a female donor in good health and CMV-seronegative. CDR3s include the opening cysteine and the closing phenylalanine or tryptophan. D genes are given only for firm matches. Size tells how often a clone was seen (once, few, many) or the class of an expanded clone, and some rows leave it out.

d_gene: .; abundance: few; j_gene: TRBJ2-7; v_gene: TRBV7-3; CDR3nt: TGTGCCAGCAGCCCAGGACTCGGTTACTACGAGCAGTACTTC; CDR3aa: CASSPGLGYYEQYF
d_gene: .; abundance: .; j_gene: TRBJ1-2; v_gene: TRBV6-4; CDR3nt: TGTGCCAGCAGGAGGGAACCGGGGGGAGGCTATGGCTACACCTTC; CDR3aa: CASRREPGGGYGYTF
d_gene: .; abundance: .; j_gene: TRBJ1-1; v_gene: TRBV6-1; CDR3nt: TGTGCCAGCAGTGAATCAATGTCAAAAGCTTTCTTT; CDR3aa: CASSESMSKAFF
d_gene: TRBD1; abundance: .; j_gene: TRBJ1-2; v_gene: TRBV2; CDR3nt: TGTGCCAGCAGTGATGAGGGACAGGGGGGTGGCTACACCTTC; CDR3aa: CASSDEGQGGGYTF
d_gene: .; abundance: .; j_gene: TRBJ1-1; v_gene: TRBV18; CDR3nt: TGTGCCAGCTCACCATTTGGGGGGATAGAGGACACTGAAGCTTTCTTT; CDR3aa: CASSPFGGIEDTEAFF
d_gene: TRBD1; abundance: .; j_gene: TRBJ2-1; v_gene: TRBV7-8; CDR3nt: TGTGCCAGCAGCTTTCGGTCGACAGGGGGCACACTATACTACAATGAGCAGTTCTTC; CDR3aa: CASSFRSTGGTLYYNEQFF
d_gene: .; abundance: .; j_gene: TRBJ2-3; v_gene: TRBV4-1; CDR3nt: TGCGCCAGCAGCCAAGAGGGCTATACTGCAGATACGCAGTATTTT; CDR3aa: CASSQEGYTADTQYF
d_gene: TRBD2; abundance: few; j_gene: TRBJ2-7; v_gene: TRBV5-5; CDR3nt: TGTGCCAGCAGCCCCTATACTAGCGGCCCCTACGAGCAGTACTTC; CDR3aa: CASSPYTSGPYEQYF
d_gene: TRBD1; abundance: .; j_gene: TRBJ2-7; v_gene: TRBV5-3; CDR3nt: TGTGCCAGAAGCTTGAGCCGGGACAGGGGCTCCTACGAGCAGTACTTC; CDR3aa: CARSLSRDRGSYEQYF
d_gene: TRBD1; abundance: .; j_gene: TRBJ2-2; v_gene: TRBV11-3; CDR3nt: TGTGCCAGCAGGTTGGGACAGGGAAGCACCGGGGAGCTGTTTTTT; CDR3aa: CASRLGQGSTGELFF
d_gene: TRBD2; abundance: .; j_gene: TRBJ2-1; v_gene: TRBV6-4; CDR3nt: TGTGCCAGCAGTACTAGCGGGGGGGCCAATGAGCAGTTCTTC; CDR3aa: CASSTSGGANEQFF
d_gene: TRBD1; abundance: .; j_gene: TRBJ2-1; v_gene: TRBV2; CDR3nt: TGTGCCAGCATCCCGCGGACAGGAAGCTACAATGAGCAGTTCTTC; CDR3aa: CASIPRTGSYNEQFF
d_gene: .; abundance: .; j_gene: TRBJ2-1; v_gene: TRBV25-1; CDR3nt: TGTGCCAGCAGTGAGGGCAGGCTCTCCTACAATGAGCAGTTCTTC; CDR3aa: CASSEGRLSYNEQFF
d_gene: TRBD1; abundance: .; j_gene: TRBJ1-2; v_gene: TRBV4-1; CDR3nt: TGCGCCAGCAGCGGTAACAGGGGATCAGGGGGTGGCTACACCTTC; CDR3aa: CASSGNRGSGGGYTF
d_gene: TRBD1; abundance: .; j_gene: TRBJ2-2; v_gene: TRBV2; CDR3nt: TGTGCCAGCAGCCCGGGACAGGGAAACACCGGGGAGCTGTTTTTT; CDR3aa: CASSPGQGNTGELFF
d_gene: .; abundance: few; j_gene: TRBJ2-3; v_gene: TRBV4-2; CDR3nt: TGTGCCAGCAGCCAAGGGGCCCCAACGACTAGTACAGATACGCAGTATTTT; CDR3aa: CASSQGAPTTSTDTQYF
d_gene: .; abundance: .; j_gene: TRBJ2-4; v_gene: TRBV7-6; CDR3nt: TGTGCCAGCAGTGATATATTGGGAGGGGGGTCCAAAAACATTCAGTACTTC; CDR3aa: CASSDILGGGSKNIQYF
d_gene: .; abundance: .; j_gene: TRBJ1-5; v_gene: TRBV4-2; CDR3nt: TGTGCCAGCAGCCAAGCAGGGGATGCTCAGCCCCAGCATTTT; CDR3aa: CASSQAGDAQPQHF
d_gene: TRBD1; abundance: few; j_gene: TRBJ1-1; v_gene: TRBV5-5; CDR3nt: TGTGCCAGCAGCTTCGGACAGGGGGTCGGGGTGCCTGAAGCTTTCTTT; CDR3aa: CASSFGQGVGVPEAFF
d_gene: TRBD1; abundance: .; j_gene: TRBJ2-2; v_gene: TRBV27; CDR3nt: TGTGCCAGCAGTTTGATGGGACAGGGCGGCACCGGGGAGCTGTTTTTT; CDR3aa: CASSLMGQGGTGELFF
d_gene: TRBD1; abundance: .; j_gene: TRBJ2-7; v_gene: TRBV11-2; CDR3nt: TGTGCCAGCAGCCGTAATCCCGGGACAGGGATTAGGGAGCAGTACTTC; CDR3aa: CASSRNPGTGIREQYF
d_gene: .; abundance: .; j_gene: TRBJ2-7; v_gene: TRBV18; CDR3nt: TGTGCCAGCTCACCAAACGGAGCCTACGAGCAGTACTTC; CDR3aa: CASSPNGAYEQYF
d_gene: TRBD2; abundance: .; j_gene: TRBJ2-1; v_gene: TRBV29-1; CDR3nt: TGCAGCGTCGGGGGGGATTCGGGGGATGAGCAGTTCTTC; CDR3aa: CSVGGDSGDEQFF
d_gene: .; abundance: .; j_gene: TRBJ1-5; v_gene: TRBV10-3; CDR3nt: TGTGCCATCAGCCTAGACAGGTCCAATCAGCCCCAGCATTTT; CDR3aa: CAISLDRSNQPQHF
d_gene: .; abundance: .; j_gene: TRBJ2-1; v_gene: TRBV10-1; CDR3nt: TGCGCCAGCAGTGAGAAGGAGGCCTACAATGAGCAGTTCTTC; CDR3aa: CASSEKEAYNEQFF
d_gene: TRBD1; abundance: .; j_gene: TRBJ2-5; v_gene: TRBV5-8; CDR3nt: TGTGCCAGCAGCTTGGTGCGACAGGGGGCCGGGGAGACCCAGTACTTC; CDR3aa: CASSLVRQGAGETQYF
d_gene: TRBD1; abundance: .; j_gene: TRBJ2-6; v_gene: TRBV5-1; CDR3nt: TGCGCCAGCACGGGGACAGGGACCTCTGGGGCCAACGTCCTGACTTTC; CDR3aa: CASTGTGTSGANVLTF
d_gene: .; abundance: .; j_gene: TRBJ2-4; v_gene: TRBV30; CDR3nt: TGTGCCTGGAATTGGAGCGTAACCAAAAACATTCAGTACTTC; CDR3aa: CAWNWSVTKNIQYF
d_gene: TRBD2; abundance: .; j_gene: TRBJ2-3; v_gene: TRBV6-1; CDR3nt: TGTGCCAGCAGTGAAGTAGCGGGGGGGCCAGATACGCAGTATTTT; CDR3aa: CASSEVAGGPDTQYF
d_gene: TRBD1; abundance: .; j_gene: TRBJ1-5; v_gene: TRBV5-5; CDR3nt: TGTGCCAGCAGCTTGGCCGGGACAGAACATTATAGCAATCAGCCCCAGCATTTT; CDR3aa: CASSLAGTEHYSNQPQHF
d_gene: .; abundance: .; j_gene: TRBJ2-1; v_gene: TRBV21-1; CDR3nt: TGTGCCAGCAGCGCCAAGACTAGCGGGGAAGACAATGAGCAGTTCTTC; CDR3aa: CASSAKTSGEDNEQFF
d_gene: .; abundance: .; j_gene: TRBJ2-6; v_gene: TRBV6-1; CDR3nt: TGTGCCAGCAGTGAAGTGGCCTCTGGGGCCAACGTCCTGACTTTC; CDR3aa: CASSEVASGANVLTF
d_gene: .; abundance: once; j_gene: TRBJ1-4; v_gene: TRBV7-6; CDR3nt: TGTGCCAGCAGCTTAGTCGGGGGTTCGAATGAAAAACTGTTTTTT; CDR3aa: CASSLVGGSNEKLFF
d_gene: .; abundance: .; j_gene: TRBJ2-7; v_gene: TRBV27; CDR3nt: TGTGCCAGCAGTCGTGACAGGTTCACCTACGAGCAGTACTTC; CDR3aa: CASSRDRFTYEQYF
d_gene: .; abundance: .; j_gene: TRBJ1-3; v_gene: TRBV21-1; CDR3nt: TGTGCCAGCAGCAAAATAACCCATGACAAGAAGTCTGGAAACACCATATATTTT; CDR3aa: CASSKITHDKKSGNTIYF
d_gene: .; abundance: .; j_gene: TRBJ1-4; v_gene: TRBV19; CDR3nt: TGTGCCAGTAGTAGACAGACAACTAATGAAAAACTGTTTTTT; CDR3aa: CASSRQTTNEKLFF
d_gene: TRBD2; abundance: once; j_gene: TRBJ2-7; v_gene: TRBV6-5; CDR3nt: TGTGCCAGCAGTTTCGGGACTAGCGGGGGCTACGAGCAGTACTTC; CDR3aa: CASSFGTSGGYEQYF
d_gene: TRBD2; abundance: .; j_gene: TRBJ2-1; v_gene: TRBV28; CDR3nt: TGTGCCAGCAGTTCGGAAGGACTAGCGGGACTAAAACGCAATGAGCAGTTCTTC; CDR3aa: CASSSEGLAGLKRNEQFF
d_gene: .; abundance: .; j_gene: TRBJ2-3; v_gene: TRBV19; CDR3nt: TGTGCCAGTAGTGGAACTATCACAGATACGCAGTATTTT; CDR3aa: CASSGTITDTQYF
d_gene: TRBD2; abundance: .; j_gene: TRBJ2-7; v_gene: TRBV27; CDR3nt: TGTGCCAGCAGTTTATTTTACCGGGGACTATACGAGCAGTACTTC; CDR3aa: CASSLFYRGLYEQYF
d_gene: .; abundance: .; j_gene: TRBJ2-2; v_gene: TRBV19; CDR3nt: TGTGCCAGTAACCTCCCCGGTCCCGGGGAGCTGTTTTTT; CDR3aa: CASNLPGPGELFF
d_gene: TRBD1; abundance: .; j_gene: TRBJ1-3; v_gene: TRBV2; CDR3nt: TGTGCCAGCAGCCGGACAGGGACGAGCGTGGCTGGAAACACCATATATTTT; CDR3aa: CASSRTGTSVAGNTIYF
d_gene: .; abundance: .; j_gene: TRBJ1-5; v_gene: TRBV28; CDR3nt: TGTGCCAGCACTATATTACCGGGAGGGGGACAGCCCCAGCATTTT; CDR3aa: CASTILPGGGQPQHF
d_gene: .; abundance: .; j_gene: TRBJ2-3; v_gene: TRBV25-1; CDR3nt: TGTGCCAGCAGTGAATATTTCGAGATCACAGATACGCAGTATTTT; CDR3aa: CASSEYFEITDTQYF
d_gene: .; abundance: few; j_gene: TRBJ2-1; v_gene: TRBV6-5; CDR3nt: TGTGCCAGCAGTTACGGCGGCCTCTCCTACAATGAGCAGTTCTTC; CDR3aa: CASSYGGLSYNEQFF
d_gene: TRBD1; abundance: .; j_gene: TRBJ2-1; v_gene: TRBV5-1; CDR3nt: TGCGCCAGCAGCTGGCCGGGACAGGGACCTTACAATGAGCAGTTCTTC; CDR3aa: CASSWPGQGPYNEQFF
d_gene: TRBD1; abundance: .; j_gene: TRBJ1-2; v_gene: TRBV4-1; CDR3nt: TGCGCCAGCAGCCAGGAGGAGGGGACAGGATTCTATGGCTACACCTTC; CDR3aa: CASSQEEGTGFYGYTF
d_gene: .; abundance: once; j_gene: TRBJ1-1; v_gene: TRBV10-1; CDR3nt: TGCGCCAGCAGTGAGACAGGGCTAAATGAAGCTTTCTTT; CDR3aa: CASSETGLNEAFF
d_gene: .; abundance: .; j_gene: TRBJ2-7; v_gene: TRBV4-3; CDR3nt: TGCGCCAGCAGCCAAGGTCAGGCCTACGAGCAGTACTTC; CDR3aa: CASSQGQAYEQYF
d_gene: TRBD1; abundance: once; j_gene: TRBJ2-1; v_gene: TRBV11-2; CDR3nt: TGTGCCAGCAGCCTAGGACAGGGTACCTACAATGAGCAGTTCTTC; CDR3aa: CASSLGQGTYNEQFF
d_gene: .; abundance: .; j_gene: TRBJ2-5; v_gene: TRBV27; CDR3nt: TGTGCCAGCAGTTTAAACAGGGTATGGCGAGAGACCCAGTACTTC; CDR3aa: CASSLNRVWRETQYF
d_gene: TRBD1; abundance: .; j_gene: TRBJ1-2; v_gene: TRBV7-2; CDR3nt: TGTGCCAGCAGCAACGAGCCGGGACAGGGGCGCGGTGGCTACACCTTC; CDR3aa: CASSNEPGQGRGGYTF
d_gene: .; abundance: .; j_gene: TRBJ1-5; v_gene: TRBV5-4; CDR3nt: TGTGCCAGCAGCCAGGATGGGGAGAGCAATCAGCCCCAGCATTTT; CDR3aa: CASSQDGESNQPQHF
d_gene: .; abundance: few; j_gene: TRBJ2-6; v_gene: TRBV6-1; CDR3nt: TGTGCCAGCAGACCACAGGGCTCTGGGGCCAACGTCCTGACTTTC; CDR3aa: CASRPQGSGANVLTF